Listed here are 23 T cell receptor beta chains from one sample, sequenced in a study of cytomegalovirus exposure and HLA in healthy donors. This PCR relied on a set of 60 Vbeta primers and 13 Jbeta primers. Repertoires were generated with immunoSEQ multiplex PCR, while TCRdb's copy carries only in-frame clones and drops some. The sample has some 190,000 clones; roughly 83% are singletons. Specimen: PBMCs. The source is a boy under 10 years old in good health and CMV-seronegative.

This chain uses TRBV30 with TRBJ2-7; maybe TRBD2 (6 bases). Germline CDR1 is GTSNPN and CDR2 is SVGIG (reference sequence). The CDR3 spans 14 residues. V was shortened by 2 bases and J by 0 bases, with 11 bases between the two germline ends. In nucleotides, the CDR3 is TGTGCCTGGAGTATGGGGGGAGCCTCCTACGAGCAGTACTTC. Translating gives CAWSMGGASYEQYF.

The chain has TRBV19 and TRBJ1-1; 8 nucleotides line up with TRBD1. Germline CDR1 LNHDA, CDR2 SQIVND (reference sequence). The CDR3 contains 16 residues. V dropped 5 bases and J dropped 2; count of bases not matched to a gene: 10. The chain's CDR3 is CASSVGQGGGNTEAFF. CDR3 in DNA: TGTGCCAGTAGTGTCGGACAGGGCGGGGGCAACACTGAAGCTTTCTTT.

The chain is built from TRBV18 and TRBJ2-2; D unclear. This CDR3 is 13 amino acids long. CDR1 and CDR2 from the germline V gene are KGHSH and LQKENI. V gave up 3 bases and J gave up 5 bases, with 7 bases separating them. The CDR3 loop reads CASSPRLTGELFF. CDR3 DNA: TGTGCCAGCTCACCTAGACTTACCGGGGAGCTGTTTTTT.

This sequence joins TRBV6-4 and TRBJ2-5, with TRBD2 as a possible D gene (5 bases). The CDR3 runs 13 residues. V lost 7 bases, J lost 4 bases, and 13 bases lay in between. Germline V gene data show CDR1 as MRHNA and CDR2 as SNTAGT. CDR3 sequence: CASTQGSRETQYF. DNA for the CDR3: TGTGCCAGCACTCAAGGGAGTCGAGAGACCCAGTACTTC.

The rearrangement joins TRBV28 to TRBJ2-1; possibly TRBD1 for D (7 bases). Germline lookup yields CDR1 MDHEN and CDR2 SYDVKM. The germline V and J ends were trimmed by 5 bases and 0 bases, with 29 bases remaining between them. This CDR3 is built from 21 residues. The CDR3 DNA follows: TGTGCCAGCAGTCGCCCCTCCGACAGGGTTAGCGGCCCTAGCTCCTACAATGAGCAGTTCTTC. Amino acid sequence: CASSRPSDRVSGPSSYNEQFF.

CDR3 region: CASRTTSVDSYEQYF. In nucleotides, the CDR3 is TGTGCCAGCAGGACAACTAGCGTCGATTCTTACGAGCAGTACTTC. The chain couples TRBV27 to TRBJ2-7, with 7 bases lining up with TRBD2. The CDR3 has 15 residues. With 6 bases clipped from V and 4 bases from J, the junction kept 12 bases outside the gene matches. CDR1 and CDR2 from the germline V gene are MNHEY and SMNVEV (reference sequence).

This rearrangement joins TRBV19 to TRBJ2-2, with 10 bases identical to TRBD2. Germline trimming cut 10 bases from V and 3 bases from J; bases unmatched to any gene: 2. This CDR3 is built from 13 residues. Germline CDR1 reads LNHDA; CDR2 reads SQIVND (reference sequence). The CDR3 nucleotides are TGTGCCACTAGCGGGAGATACACCGGGGAGCTGTTTTTT. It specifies CATSGRYTGELFF.

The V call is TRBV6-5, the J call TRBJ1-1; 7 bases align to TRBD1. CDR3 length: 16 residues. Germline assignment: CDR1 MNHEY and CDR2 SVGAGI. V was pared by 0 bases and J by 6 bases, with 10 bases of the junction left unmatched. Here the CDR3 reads CASSYSTGRLGSEAFF. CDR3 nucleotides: TGTGCCAGCAGTTACTCGACAGGGAGGCTGGGCTCTGAAGCTTTCTTT.

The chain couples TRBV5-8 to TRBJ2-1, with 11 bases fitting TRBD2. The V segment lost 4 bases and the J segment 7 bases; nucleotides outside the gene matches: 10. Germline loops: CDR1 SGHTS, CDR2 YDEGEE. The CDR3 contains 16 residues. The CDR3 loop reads CASSPVAGGPKNEQFF. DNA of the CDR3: TGTGCCAGCAGCCCGGTAGCGGGAGGGCCGAAAAATGAGCAGTTCTTC.

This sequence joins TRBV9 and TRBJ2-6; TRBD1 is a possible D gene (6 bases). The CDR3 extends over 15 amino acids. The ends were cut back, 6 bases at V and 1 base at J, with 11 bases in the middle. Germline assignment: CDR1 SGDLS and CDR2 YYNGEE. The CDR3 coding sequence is TGTGCCAGCATGAGGGGGTTGTCTGGGGCCAACGTCCTGACTTTC. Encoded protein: CASMRGLSGANVLTF.

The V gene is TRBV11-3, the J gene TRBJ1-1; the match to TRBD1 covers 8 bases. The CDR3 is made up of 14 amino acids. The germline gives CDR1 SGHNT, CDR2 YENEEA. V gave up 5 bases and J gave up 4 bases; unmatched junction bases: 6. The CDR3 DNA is TGTGCCAGCAGCCCCACAACAGGGGGCACTGAAGCTTTCTTT. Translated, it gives CASSPTTGGTEAFF.

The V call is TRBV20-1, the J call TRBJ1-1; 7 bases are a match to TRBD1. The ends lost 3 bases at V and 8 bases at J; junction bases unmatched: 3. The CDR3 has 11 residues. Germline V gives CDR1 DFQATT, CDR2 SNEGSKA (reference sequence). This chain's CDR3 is CSARSGGEAFF. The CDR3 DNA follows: TGCAGTGCTAGGTCAGGGGGGGAAGCTTTCTTT.

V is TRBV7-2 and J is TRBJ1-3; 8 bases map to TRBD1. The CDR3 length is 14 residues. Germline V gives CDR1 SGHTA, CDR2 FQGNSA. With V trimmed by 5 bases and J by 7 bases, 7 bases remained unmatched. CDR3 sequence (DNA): TGTGCCAGCAGCCGACAGGGGATCGGTAACACCATATATTTT. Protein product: CASSRQGIGNTIYF.

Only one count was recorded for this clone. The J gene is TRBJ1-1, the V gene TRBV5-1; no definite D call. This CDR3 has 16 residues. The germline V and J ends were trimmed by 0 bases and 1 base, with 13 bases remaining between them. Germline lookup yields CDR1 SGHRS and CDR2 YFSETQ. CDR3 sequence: CASSLGRSPRNTEAFF. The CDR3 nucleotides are TGCGCCAGCAGCTTGGGGAGGTCCCCGAGGAACACTGAAGCTTTCTTT.

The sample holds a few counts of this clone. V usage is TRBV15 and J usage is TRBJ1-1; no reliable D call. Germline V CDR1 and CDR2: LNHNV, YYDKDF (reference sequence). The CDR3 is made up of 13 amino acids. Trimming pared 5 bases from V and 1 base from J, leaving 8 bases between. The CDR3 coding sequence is TGTGCCACCAGCCTGGGCCCGAACACTGAAGCTTTCTTT. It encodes CATSLGPNTEAFF.

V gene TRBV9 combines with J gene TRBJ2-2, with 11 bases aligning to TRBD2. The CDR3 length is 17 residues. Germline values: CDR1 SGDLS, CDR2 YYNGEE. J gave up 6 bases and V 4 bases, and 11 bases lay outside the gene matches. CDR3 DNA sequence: TGTGCCAGCAGCCCTATACTAGCGGGAGCTGTCGCCGGGGAGCTGTTTTTT. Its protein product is CASSPILAGAVAGELFF.

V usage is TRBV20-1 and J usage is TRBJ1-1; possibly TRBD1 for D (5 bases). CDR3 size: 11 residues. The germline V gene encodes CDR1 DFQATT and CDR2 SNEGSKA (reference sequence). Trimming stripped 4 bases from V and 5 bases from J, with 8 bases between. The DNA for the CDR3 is TGCAGTGCTATGGGGCCGACTGAAGCTTTCTTT. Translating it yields CSAMGPTEAFF.

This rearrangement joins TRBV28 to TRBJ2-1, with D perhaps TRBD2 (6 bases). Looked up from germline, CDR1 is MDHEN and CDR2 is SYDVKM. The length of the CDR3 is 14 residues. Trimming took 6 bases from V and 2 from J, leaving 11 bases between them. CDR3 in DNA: TGTGCCAGCAGCATGGCGGGACCCTACAATGAGCAGTTCTTC. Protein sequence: CASSMAGPYNEQFF.

CDR3 sequence: CASSRQGKETQYF. The CDR3 nucleotides read TGTGCCAGCAGTCGACAGGGTAAAGAGACCCAGTACTTC. The chain uses TRBV6-5 and TRBJ2-5; 7 nucleotides line up with TRBD1. The CDR3 totals 13 residues. CDR1 and CDR2 (germline): MNHEY, SVGAGI. V gave up 5 bases and J gave up 3 bases; unmatched junction bases: 3.

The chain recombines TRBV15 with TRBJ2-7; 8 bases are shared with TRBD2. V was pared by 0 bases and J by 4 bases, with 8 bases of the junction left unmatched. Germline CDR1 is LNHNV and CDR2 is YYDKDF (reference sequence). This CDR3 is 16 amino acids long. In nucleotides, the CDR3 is TGTGCCACCAGCAGAGATCCCGGGAGGGCCGGATACGAGCAGTACTTC. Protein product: CATSRDPGRAGYEQYF.

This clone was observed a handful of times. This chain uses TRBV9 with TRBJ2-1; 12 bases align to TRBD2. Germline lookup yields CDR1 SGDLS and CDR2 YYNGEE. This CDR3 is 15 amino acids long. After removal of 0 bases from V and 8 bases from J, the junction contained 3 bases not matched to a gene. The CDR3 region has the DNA TGTGCCAGCAGCGTAGGGACTAGCGGGGCGGATGAGCAGTTCTTC. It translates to CASSVGTSGADEQFF.

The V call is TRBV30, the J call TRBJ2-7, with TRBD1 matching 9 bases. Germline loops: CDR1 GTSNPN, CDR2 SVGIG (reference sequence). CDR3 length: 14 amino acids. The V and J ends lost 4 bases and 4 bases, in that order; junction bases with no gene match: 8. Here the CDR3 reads CAWTSGTGTYEQYF. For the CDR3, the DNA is TGTGCCTGGACATCCGGGACAGGGACGTACGAGCAGTACTTC.

CDR3 in amino acids: CATSRLGTFGRKKLFF. As DNA, the CDR3 is TGTGCCACCAGCAGATTGGGGACATTTGGCCGGAAAAAACTGTTTTTT. This chain connects TRBV15 to TRBJ1-4, with D maybe TRBD1 (6 bases). V gave up 2 bases and J gave up 9 bases, with 19 bases separating them. Germline loops: CDR1 LNHNV, CDR2 YYDKDF (reference sequence). The CDR3 is made up of 16 amino acids.